This T cell receptor beta chain emerged from a study of blood T cell repertoires in COVID-19. Background on the study: The origin of the acute and convalescent COVID-19 samples was the United States, Italy and Spain. Sources were T cells, B-cell-depleted T cells, or PBMCs; the material itself was cDNA or gDNA.

Study processing details: Nucleated cell number was recorded as an estimate derived from reference gene primer amplification. Profiling relied on immunoSEQ multiplex PCR, and the TCRdb table lists in-frame clones only, not all of them. Clone size and the V and J calls come from that table; the DNA yielded D and trimming. The table shows about 160,000 clones, with approximately 90% occurring only once. During the 2 weeks before they entered the study, exposed participants had met someone with a PCR-confirmed or clinician-diagnosed COVID-19 case. V lost 2 bases and J lost 3; bases outside the gene matches: 5. Germline V CDR1 and CDR2: SGHRS, YFSETQ. The CDR3 totals 17 residues.

The chain has TRBV5-1 and TRBJ2-1, with 13 bases lining up with TRBD2. This receptor was taken from a woman aged 35 to 49 who had been exposed to COVID-19. Source material: PBMCs or T cells enriched from blood (not recorded which). The CDR3 nucleotides read TGCGCCAGCAGCTTCGGGACTAGCGGGAACCGCTACAATGAGCAGTTCTTC. This encodes CASSFGTSGNRYNEQFF. The full variable domain, in which reference TRBV5-1 and TRBJ2-1 provide the parts outside the CDR3, is KAGVTQTPRYLIKTRGQQVTLSCSPISGHRSVSWYQQTPGQGLQFLFEYFSETQRNKGNFPGRFSGRQFSNSRSEMNVSTLELGDSALYLCASSFGTSGNRYNEQFFGPGTRLTVL.